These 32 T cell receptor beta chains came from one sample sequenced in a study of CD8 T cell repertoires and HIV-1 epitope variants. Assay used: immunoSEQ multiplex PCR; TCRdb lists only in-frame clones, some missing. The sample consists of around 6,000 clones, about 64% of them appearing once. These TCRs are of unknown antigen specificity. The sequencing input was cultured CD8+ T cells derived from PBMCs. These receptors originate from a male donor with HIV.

The CDR3 sequence: CASKYREGYEQYF. CDR3 coding DNA: TGTGCCAGCAAATACAGGGAGGGCTACGAGCAGTACTTC. The chain links TRBV6-6 to TRBJ2-7, with D possibly being TRBD2 (7 bases). The CDR3 runs 13 residues. The V end lost 7 bases, the J end lost 3 bases, and 13 bases lay between the germline ends. CDR1 and CDR2 from the germline V gene are MNHNY and SVGAGI (reference sequence).

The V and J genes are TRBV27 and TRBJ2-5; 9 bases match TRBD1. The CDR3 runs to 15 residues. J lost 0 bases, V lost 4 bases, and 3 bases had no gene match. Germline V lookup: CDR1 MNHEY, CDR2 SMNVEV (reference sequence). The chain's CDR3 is CASSSGTGNQETQYF. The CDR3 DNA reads TGTGCCAGCAGTTCCGGGACAGGGAACCAAGAGACCCAGTACTTC.

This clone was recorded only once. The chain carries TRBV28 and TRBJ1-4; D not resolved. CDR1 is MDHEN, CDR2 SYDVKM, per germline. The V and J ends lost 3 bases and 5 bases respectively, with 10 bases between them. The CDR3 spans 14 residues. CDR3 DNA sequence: TGTGCCAGCAGTTTCGAACAGATGAATGAAAAACTGTTTTTT. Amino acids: CASSFEQMNEKLFF.

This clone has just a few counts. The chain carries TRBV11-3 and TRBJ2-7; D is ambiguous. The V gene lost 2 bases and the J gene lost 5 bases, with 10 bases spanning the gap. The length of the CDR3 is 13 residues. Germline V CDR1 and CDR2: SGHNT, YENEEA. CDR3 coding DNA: TGTGCCAGCAGCTTAACACGGTGGGACGAGCAGTACTTC. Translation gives CASSLTRWDEQYF.

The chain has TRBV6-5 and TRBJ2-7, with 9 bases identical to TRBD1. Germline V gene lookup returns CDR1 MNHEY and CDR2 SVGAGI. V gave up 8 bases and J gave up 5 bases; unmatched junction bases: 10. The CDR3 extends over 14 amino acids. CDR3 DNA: TGTGCCAGCCGCTTCCGGGACAGGGACAACGAGCAGTACTTC. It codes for CASRFRDRDNEQYF.

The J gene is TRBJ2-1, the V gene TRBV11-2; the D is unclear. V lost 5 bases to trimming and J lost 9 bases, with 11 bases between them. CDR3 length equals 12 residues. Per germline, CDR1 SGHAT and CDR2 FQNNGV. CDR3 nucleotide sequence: TGTGCCAGCAGCCCACCTCAGGTTGAGCAGTTCTTC. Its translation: CASSPPQVEQFF.

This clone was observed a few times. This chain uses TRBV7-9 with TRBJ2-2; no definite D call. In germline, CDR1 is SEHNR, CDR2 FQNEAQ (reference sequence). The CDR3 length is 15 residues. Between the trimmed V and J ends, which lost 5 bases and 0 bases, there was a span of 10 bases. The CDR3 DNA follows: TGTGCCAGCAGCCCAGCAGAAGCGAACACCGGGGAGCTGTTTTTT. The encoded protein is CASSPAEANTGELFF.

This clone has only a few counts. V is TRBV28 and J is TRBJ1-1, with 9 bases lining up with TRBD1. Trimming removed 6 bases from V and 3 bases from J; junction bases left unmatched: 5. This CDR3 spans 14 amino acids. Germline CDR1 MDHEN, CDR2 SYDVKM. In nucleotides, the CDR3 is TGTGCCAGCAGGAGACAGGGGGGGCACACTGAAGCTTTCTTT. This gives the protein CASRRQGGHTEAFF.

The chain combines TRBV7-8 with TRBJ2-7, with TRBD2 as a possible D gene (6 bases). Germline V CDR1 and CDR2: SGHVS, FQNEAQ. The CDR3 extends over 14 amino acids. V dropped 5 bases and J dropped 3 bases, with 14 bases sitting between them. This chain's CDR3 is CASSPRAGHYEQYF. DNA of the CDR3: TGTGCCAGCAGCCCAAGGGCGGGGCACTACGAGCAGTACTTC.

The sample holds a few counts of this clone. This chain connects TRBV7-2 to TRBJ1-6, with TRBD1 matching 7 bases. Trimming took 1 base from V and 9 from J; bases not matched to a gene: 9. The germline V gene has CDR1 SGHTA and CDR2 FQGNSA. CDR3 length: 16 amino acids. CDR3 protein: CASSLVSTGQISPLHF. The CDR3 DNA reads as TGTGCCAGCAGCTTAGTGTCGACAGGGCAGATTTCACCCCTCCACTTT.

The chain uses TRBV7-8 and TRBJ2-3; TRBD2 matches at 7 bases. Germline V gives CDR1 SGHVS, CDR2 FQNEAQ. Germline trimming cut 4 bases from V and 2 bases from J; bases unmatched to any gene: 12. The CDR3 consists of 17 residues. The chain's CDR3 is CASSYAFGGDLTDTQYF. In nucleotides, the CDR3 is TGTGCCAGCAGCTACGCCTTTGGGGGGGACCTCACAGATACGCAGTATTTT.

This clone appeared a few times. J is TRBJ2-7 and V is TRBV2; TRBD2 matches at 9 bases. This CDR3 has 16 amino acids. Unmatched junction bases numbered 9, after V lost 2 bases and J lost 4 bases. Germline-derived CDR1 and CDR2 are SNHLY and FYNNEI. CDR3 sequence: CASSENAAGGRYEQYF. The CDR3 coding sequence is TGTGCCAGCAGTGAAAACGCAGCGGGAGGCAGGTACGAGCAGTACTTC.

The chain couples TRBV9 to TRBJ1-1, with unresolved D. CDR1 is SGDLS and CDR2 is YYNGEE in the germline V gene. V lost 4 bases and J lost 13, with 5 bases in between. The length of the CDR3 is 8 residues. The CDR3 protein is CASSPFFF. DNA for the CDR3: TGTGCCAGCAGCCCTTTTTTCTTT.

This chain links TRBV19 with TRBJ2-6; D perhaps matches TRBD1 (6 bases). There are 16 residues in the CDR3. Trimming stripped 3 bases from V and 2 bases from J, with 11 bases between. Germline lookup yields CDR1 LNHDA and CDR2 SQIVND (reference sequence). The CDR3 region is CASSMDGGPGANVLTF. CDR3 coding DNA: TGTGCCAGTAGTATGGATGGGGGCCCTGGGGCCAACGTCCTGACTTTC.

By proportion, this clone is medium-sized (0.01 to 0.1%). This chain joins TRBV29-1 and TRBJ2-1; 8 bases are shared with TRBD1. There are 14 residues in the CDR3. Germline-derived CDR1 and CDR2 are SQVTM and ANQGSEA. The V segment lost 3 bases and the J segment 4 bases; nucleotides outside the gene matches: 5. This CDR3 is CSVDHWDRYNEQFF. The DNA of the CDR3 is TGCAGCGTTGACCACTGGGACAGGTACAATGAGCAGTTCTTC.

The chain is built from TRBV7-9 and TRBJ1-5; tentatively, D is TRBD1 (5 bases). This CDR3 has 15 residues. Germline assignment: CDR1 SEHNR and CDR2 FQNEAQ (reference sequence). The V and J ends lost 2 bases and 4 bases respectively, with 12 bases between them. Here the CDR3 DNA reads TGTGCCAGCAGCTTACGCGGGGACTTGAATCAGCCCCAGCATTTT. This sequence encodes CASSLRGDLNQPQHF.

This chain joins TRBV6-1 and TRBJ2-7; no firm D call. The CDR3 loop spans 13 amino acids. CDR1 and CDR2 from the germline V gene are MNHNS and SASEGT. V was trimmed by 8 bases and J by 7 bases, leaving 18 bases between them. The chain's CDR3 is CASVQPGSREQYF. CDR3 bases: TGTGCCAGCGTGCAACCCGGTTCGAGGGAGCAGTACTTC.

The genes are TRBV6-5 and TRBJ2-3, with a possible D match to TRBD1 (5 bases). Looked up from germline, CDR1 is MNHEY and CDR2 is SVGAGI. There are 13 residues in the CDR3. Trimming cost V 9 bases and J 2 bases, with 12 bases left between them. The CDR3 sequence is CASNDRITDTQYF. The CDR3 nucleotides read TGTGCCAGTAACGACAGAATCACAGATACGCAGTATTTT.

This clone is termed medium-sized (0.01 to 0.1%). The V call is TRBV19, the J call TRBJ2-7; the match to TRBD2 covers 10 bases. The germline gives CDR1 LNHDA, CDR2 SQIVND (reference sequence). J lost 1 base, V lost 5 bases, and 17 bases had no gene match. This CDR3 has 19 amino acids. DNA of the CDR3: TGTGCCAGTAGTCCTCCTAGCGGGGGCCATCTCTTTAATTCCTACGAGCAGTACTTC. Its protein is CASSPPSGGHLFNSYEQYF.

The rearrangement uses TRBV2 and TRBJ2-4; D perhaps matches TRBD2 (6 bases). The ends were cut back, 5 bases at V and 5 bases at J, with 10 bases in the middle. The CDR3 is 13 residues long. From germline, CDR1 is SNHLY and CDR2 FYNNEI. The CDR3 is CASSRDSQNIQYF. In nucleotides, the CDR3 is TGTGCCAGCAGTCGGGACTCCCAAAACATTCAGTACTTC.

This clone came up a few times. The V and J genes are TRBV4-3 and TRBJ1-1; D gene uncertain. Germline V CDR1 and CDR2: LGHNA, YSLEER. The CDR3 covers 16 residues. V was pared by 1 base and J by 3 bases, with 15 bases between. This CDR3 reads CASSQGSGGFYTEAFF. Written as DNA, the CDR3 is TGCGCCAGCAGCCAAGGGTCGGGTGGATTTTACACTGAAGCTTTCTTT.

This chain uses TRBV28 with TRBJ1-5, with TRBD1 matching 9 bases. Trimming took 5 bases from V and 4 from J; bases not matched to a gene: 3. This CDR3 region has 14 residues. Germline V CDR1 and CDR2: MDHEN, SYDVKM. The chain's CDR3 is CASSEGTGNQPQHF. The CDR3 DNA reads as TGTGCCAGCAGTGAGGGGACAGGGAATCAGCCCCAGCATTTT.

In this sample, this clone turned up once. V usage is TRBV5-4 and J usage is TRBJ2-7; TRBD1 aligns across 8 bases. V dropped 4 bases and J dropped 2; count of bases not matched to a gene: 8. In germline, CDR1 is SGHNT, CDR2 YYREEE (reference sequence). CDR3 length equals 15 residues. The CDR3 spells CASSGGQEKTYEQYF. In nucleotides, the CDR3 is TGTGCCAGCAGCGGGGGACAGGAGAAAACCTACGAGCAGTACTTC.

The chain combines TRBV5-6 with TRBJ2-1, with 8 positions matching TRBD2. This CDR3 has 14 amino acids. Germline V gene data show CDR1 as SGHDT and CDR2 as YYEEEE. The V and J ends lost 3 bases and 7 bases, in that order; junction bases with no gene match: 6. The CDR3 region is CASSWLTSVNEQFF. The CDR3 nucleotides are TGTGCCAGCAGCTGGCTGACTAGCGTGAATGAGCAGTTCTTC.

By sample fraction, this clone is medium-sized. CDR3: CASRSGGRGSNQPQHF. In DNA form, the CDR3 reads TGTGCCAGCCGATCAGGGGGCAGGGGTAGCAATCAGCCCCAGCATTTT. The V call is TRBV27, the J call TRBJ1-5; 8 bases map to TRBD1. The germline CDR1 and CDR2 sequences are MNHEY and SMNVEV (reference sequence). With V trimmed by 8 bases and J by 0 bases, 9 bases remained unmatched. The CDR3 length is 16 residues.

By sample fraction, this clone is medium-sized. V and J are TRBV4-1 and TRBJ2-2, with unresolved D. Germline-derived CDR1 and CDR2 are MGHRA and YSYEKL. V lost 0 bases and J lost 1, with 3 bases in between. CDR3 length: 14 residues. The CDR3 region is CASSQDGNTGELFF. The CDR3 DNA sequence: TGCGCCAGCAGCCAAGATGGGAACACCGGGGAGCTGTTTTTT.

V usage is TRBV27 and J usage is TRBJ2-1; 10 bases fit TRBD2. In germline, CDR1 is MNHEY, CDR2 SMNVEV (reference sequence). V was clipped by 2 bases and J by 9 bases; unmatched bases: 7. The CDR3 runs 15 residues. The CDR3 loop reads CASSLASGGAVEQFF. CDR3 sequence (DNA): TGTGCCAGCAGTTTAGCCAGCGGGGGGGCCGTTGAGCAGTTCTTC.

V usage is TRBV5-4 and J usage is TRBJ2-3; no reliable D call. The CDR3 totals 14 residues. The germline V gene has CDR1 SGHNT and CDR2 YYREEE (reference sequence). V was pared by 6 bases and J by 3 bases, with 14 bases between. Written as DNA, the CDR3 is TGTGCCAGCACCTTCACCGATAGGACAGATACGCAGTATTTT. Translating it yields CASTFTDRTDTQYF.

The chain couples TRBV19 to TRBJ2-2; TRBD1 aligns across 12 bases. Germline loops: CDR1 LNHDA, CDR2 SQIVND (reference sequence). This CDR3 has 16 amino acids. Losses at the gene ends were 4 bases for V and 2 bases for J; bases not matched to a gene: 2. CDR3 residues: CASSTGTGGNTGELFF. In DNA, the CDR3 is TGTGCCAGTAGTACCGGGACAGGGGGCAACACCGGGGAGCTGTTTTTT.

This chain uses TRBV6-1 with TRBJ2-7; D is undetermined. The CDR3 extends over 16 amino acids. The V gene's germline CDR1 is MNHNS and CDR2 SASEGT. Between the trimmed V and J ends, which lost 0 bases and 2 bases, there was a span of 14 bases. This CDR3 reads CASSEAPLIGTYEQYF. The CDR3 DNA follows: TGTGCCAGCAGTGAAGCCCCTCTCATAGGCACCTACGAGCAGTACTTC.

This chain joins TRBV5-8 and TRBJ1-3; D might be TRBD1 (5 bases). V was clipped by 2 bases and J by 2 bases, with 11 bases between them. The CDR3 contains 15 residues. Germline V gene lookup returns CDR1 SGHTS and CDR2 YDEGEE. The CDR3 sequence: CASSFGRDPGNTIYF. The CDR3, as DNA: TGTGCCAGCAGCTTCGGACGGGACCCTGGAAACACCATATATTTT.

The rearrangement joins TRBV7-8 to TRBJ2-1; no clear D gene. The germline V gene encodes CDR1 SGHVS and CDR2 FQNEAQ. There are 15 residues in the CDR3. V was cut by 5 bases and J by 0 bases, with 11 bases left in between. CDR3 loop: CASSPGLASYNEQFF. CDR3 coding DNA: TGTGCCAGCAGCCCTGGGTTGGCCTCCTACAATGAGCAGTTCTTC.